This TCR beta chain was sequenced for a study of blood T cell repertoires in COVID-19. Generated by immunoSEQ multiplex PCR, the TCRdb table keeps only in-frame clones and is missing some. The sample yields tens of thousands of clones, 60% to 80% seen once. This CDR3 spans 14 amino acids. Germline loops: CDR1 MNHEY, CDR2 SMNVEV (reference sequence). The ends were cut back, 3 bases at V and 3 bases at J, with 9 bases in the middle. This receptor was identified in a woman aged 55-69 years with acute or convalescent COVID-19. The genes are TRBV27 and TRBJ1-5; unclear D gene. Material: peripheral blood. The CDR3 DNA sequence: TGTGCCAGCAGTTTCGGCGGTTTCAATCAGCCCCAGCATTTT. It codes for CASSFGGFNQPQHF.